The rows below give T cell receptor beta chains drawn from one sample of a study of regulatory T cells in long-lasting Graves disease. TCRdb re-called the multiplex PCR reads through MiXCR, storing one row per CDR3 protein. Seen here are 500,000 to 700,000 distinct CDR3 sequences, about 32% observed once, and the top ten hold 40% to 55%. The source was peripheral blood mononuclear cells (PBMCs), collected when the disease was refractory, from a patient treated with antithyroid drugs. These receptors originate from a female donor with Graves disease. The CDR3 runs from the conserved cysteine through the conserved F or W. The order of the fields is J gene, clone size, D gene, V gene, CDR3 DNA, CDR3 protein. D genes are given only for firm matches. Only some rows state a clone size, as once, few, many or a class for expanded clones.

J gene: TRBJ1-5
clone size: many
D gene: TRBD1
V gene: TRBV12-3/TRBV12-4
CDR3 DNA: TGTGCCAGCAGTTTTATCCAGGACAGGGGATTCAATCAGCCCCAGCATTTT
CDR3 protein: CASSFIQDRGFNQPQHF

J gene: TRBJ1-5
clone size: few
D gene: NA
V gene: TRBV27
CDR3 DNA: TGTGCCAGCAGTTTACTCGCAGACTATAGGAACAATCAGCCCCAGCATTTT
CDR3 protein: CASSLLADYRNNQPQHF

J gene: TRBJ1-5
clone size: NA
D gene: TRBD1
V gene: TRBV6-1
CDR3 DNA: TGTGCCAGCAGTCGCCCTAGGCGACAGGGAAGCAATCAGCCCCAGCATTTT
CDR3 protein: CASSRPRRQGSNQPQHF

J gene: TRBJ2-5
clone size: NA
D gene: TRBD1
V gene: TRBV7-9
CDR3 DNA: TGTGCCAGCAGCTTAGCGTCCTGGACAGGGGAAGAGACCCAGTACTTC
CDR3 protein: CASSLASWTGEETQYF

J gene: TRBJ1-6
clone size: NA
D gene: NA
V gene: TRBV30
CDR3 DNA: TGTGCCTGGAGTGTATCCGGACAGCCAAATTCACCCCTCCACTTT
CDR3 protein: CAWSVSGQPNSPLHF

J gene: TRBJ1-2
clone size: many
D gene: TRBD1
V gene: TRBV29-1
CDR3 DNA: TGCAGCGTTGCAATGCCGGGACAGGGGCCTGGCTACACCTTC
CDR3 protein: CSVAMPGQGPGYTF

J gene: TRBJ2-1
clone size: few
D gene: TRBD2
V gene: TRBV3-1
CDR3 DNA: TGTGCCAGCAGCCACTCCTTAGCGGGAAGCTCCTACAATGAGCAGTTCTTC
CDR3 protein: CASSHSLAGSSYNEQFF

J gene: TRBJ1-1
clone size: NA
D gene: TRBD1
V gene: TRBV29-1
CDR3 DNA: TGCAGCGTACTTGGACAGGGGTTCACTGAAGCTTTCTTT
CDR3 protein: CSVLGQGFTEAFF

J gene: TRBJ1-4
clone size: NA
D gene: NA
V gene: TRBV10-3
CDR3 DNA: TGTGCCATCACCCCCGGGGGTGGAGAAAAACTGTTTTTT
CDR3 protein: CAITPGGGEKLFF

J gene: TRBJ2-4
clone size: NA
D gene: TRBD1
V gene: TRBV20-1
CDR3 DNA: TGCAGTGGGATCGACAGGGGGCGCGACGGGACAAACATTCAGTACTTC
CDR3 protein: CSGIDRGRDGTNIQYF

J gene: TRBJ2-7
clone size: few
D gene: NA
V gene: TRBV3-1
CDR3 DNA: TGTGCCAGCAGCAAAAGGGTGGGCTCCCCGCGGCACGAGCAGTACTTC
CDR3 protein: CASSKRVGSPRHEQYF

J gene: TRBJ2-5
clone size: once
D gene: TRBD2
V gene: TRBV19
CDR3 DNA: TGTGCCAGTAGTATCGGCGGGACTAGCGGGAAAGAGACCCAGTACTTC
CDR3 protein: CASSIGGTSGKETQYF

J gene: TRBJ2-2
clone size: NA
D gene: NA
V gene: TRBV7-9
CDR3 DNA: TGTGCCAGCAGCTTCCGCAGGGGCGAGGTCAACACCGGGGAGCTGTTTTTT
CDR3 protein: CASSFRRGEVNTGELFF

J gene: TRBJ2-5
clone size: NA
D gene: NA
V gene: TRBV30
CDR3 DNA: TGTGCCTCCGGGACCGGAGGCCAAGAGACCCAGTACTTC
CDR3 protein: CASGTGGQETQYF

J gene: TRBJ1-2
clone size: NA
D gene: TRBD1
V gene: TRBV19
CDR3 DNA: TGTGCCAGTAGTATTCTTGGACAGGAAAAACTTAGCTATGGCTACACCTTC
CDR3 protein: CASSILGQEKLSYGYTF

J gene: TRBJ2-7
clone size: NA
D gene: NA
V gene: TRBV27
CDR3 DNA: TGTGCCAGCAGTTTGGGGTTCAACTACGAGCAGTACTTC
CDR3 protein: CASSLGFNYEQYF

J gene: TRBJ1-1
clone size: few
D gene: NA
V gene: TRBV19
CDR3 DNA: TGTGCCAGTAGTATAGTAGGCGGCCGGCACACTGAAGCTTTCTTT
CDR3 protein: CASSIVGGRHTEAFF

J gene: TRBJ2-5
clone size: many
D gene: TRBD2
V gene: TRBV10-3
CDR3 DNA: TGTGCCATCAGTGAGTCGATGCGGCGGGAGGGAGAAGAGACCCAGTACTTC
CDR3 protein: CAISESMRREGEETQYF

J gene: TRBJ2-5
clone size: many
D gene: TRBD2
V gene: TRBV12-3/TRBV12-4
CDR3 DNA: TGTGCCAGCAGTTTAATAGCGGGAGGCGCTGAGACCCAGTACTTC
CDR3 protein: CASSLIAGGAETQYF

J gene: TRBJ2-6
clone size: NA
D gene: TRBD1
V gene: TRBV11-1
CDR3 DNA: TGTGCCAGCGGTAGGGGACAGGGACCCTCTGGGGCCAACGTCCTGACTTTC
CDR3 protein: CASGRGQGPSGANVLTF

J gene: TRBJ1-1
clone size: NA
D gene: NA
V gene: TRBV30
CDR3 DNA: TGTGCCTGGAACCCAAAGGCAGGGTATAAGGCTTTCTTT
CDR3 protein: CAWNPKAGYKAFF

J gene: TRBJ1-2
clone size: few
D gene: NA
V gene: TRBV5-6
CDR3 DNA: TGTGCCAGCAGCTTGGATGTGACAGGCGGGTCTGGCTACACCTTC
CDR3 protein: CASSLDVTGGSGYTF